What follows describes a single TCR beta chain. Antigen specificity is unknown. The data were obtained in a study of cytomegalovirus exposure and HLA in healthy donors. The study's findings and limits: Accurate HLA-A and HLA-B prediction from TCR beta sequences was reported for most subjects.

A multiplex PCR was run with 60 Vbeta primers and 13 Jbeta primers. The assay was immunoSEQ multiplex PCR, and TCRdb's table has in-frame clones only and misses some. The repertoire consists of some 90,000 clones, with about four fifths occurring once and the leading ten covering roughly 30%. This CDR3 has 15 amino acids. Germline V CDR1 and CDR2: MNHEY, SVGAGI. The V gene lost 0 bases and the J gene lost 2 bases, with 9 bases spanning the gap. The source is a man aged 45-65 years in good health and CMV-seropositive. V is TRBV6-5 and J is TRBJ2-3; D gene unclear. The sample was PBMCs. CDR3 amino acids: CASSYSRHNTDTQYF. The CDR3 region has the DNA TGTGCCAGCAGTTACTCGAGGCACAACACAGATACGCAGTATTTT.